Following are 9 T cell receptor beta chains from one sample sequenced in a study of CD4+ T cells in melanoma. Sequenced by immunoSEQ multiplex PCR; TCRdb stores in-frame clones only, minus some. The table shows about 5,700 clones, with around 70% occurring only once. The sequenced material came from cells from a culture (not recorded whether cultured in vitro). The receptor source for this set is a human donor with melanoma.

This clone was counted only a few times. J is TRBJ1-2 and V is TRBV7-9, with D perhaps matching TRBD1 (5 bases). The germline V gene has CDR1 SEHNR and CDR2 FQNEAQ (reference sequence). The CDR3 sequence is 16 residues long. Trimming removed 1 base at V and 4 bases at J, with 16 bases between. The CDR3 DNA follows: TGTGCCAGCAGCTTAGAAGTGAGGACACCTACCTATGGCTACACCTTC. This gives the protein CASSLEVRTPTYGYTF.

The chain combines TRBV14 with TRBJ2-1; no firm D call. The V gene lost 5 bases and the J gene lost 10 bases, with 9 bases spanning the gap. CDR1 and CDR2 from the germline V gene are SGHDN and FVKESK. CDR3 length: 11 amino acids. CDR3 protein: CASSVGPEQFF. CDR3 coding DNA: TGTGCCAGCAGCGTTGGACCAGAGCAGTTCTTC.

Concerning this clone itself: The same CDR3 is also encoded by other DNA sequences in this sample. The chain combines TRBV6-5 with TRBJ2-7, with 8 positions matching TRBD1. Germline V gene lookup returns CDR1 MNHEY and CDR2 SVGAGI. V lost 6 bases, J lost 1 base, and 5 bases stayed unmatched. CDR3 length equals 14 residues. The CDR3, as DNA: TGTGCCAGCAGCCCCGGACAGGGTTCCTACGAGCAGTACTTC. Translating it yields CASSPGQGSYEQYF.

This clone was counted once. The chain uses TRBV18 and TRBJ1-5; TRBD1 is a possible D gene (6 bases). V was shortened by 4 bases and J by 5 bases, with 9 bases between the two germline ends. This CDR3 is 13 amino acids long. Germline CDR1 is KGHSH and CDR2 is LQKENI. CDR3 nucleotides: TGTGCCAGCTCACGGGGGGCCGATCAGCCCCAGCATTTT. It codes for CASSRGADQPQHF.

This clone was seen only a few times. V and J are TRBV21-1 and TRBJ2-7; the D call in the table, TRBD2, was not verified against the DNA. TRBV21-1 is described as a pseudogene. The CDR3 is made up of 15 amino acids. CDR3 coding DNA: TGTGCCAGCAGCAAACGCTGCGGGGGGCCGGACGAGCAGTACTTC. Translating it yields CASSKRCGGPDEQYF.

This clone was counted a few times. The chain has TRBV7-6 and TRBJ2-1; D assignment may be TRBD1 or TRBD2 (5 bases each). The CDR3 is made up of 15 amino acids. Trimming pared 2 bases from V and 5 bases from J, leaving 13 bases between. The germline V gene encodes CDR1 SGHVS and CDR2 FNYEAQ. CDR3 protein: CASSLRRDVDNEQFF. In DNA form, the CDR3 reads TGTGCCAGCAGCTTACGCCGGGACGTAGACAATGAGCAGTTCTTC.

This chain uses TRBV19 with TRBJ1-4; 8 bases fit TRBD1. This CDR3 is 16 amino acids long. The germline V gene has CDR1 LNHDA and CDR2 SQIVND (reference sequence). Unmatched junction bases numbered 10, after V lost 2 bases and J lost 8 bases. For the CDR3, the DNA is TGTGCCAGTAGTATAAGCTCCGGGACAGGTGGGGAAAAACTGTTTTTT. Protein sequence: CASSISSGTGGEKLFF.

The rearrangement joins TRBV7-8 to TRBJ2-3, with 13 bases identical to TRBD2. CDR1 and CDR2 from the germline V gene are SGHVS and FQNEAQ. The CDR3 has 15 amino acids. The junction had 3 bases not matched to a gene; V was cut back by 5 bases and J by 4 bases. The DNA for the CDR3 is TGTGCCAGCAGCCGGACTAGCGGGGGTGCAGATACGCAGTATTTT. It yields the protein CASSRTSGGADTQYF.

The V gene is TRBV6-2 or TRBV6-3, the J gene TRBJ1-2; D uncertain. V dropped 6 bases and J dropped 6 bases, with 14 bases sitting between them. Germline V gives CDR1 MNHEY, CDR2 SVGEGT. This CDR3 region has 13 residues. Here the CDR3 reads CASSSLVDHGYTF. CDR3 nucleotides: TGTGCCAGCAGCAGCCTTGTTGACCATGGCTACACCTTC.